The 14 T cell receptor beta chains below all came from one sample that was sequenced in a study of regulatory T cells in long-lasting Graves disease. Time point meaning: newly diagnosed GD, antithyroid drugs for less than 3 months. Scientists built the TCR library using RNA that was extracted from PBMCs. With iRepertoire HTBI primers and Arm-PCR of CDR3 regions, TCR beta libraries were built. Each CDR3 protein is one row after TCRdb ran MiXCR on the multiplex PCR reads. The sample lists 350,000 to 500,000 distinct CDR3 sequences, 16% occurring once. This sample was also put to use in a study of T cells in Graves' hyperthyroidism and ophthalmopathy.

Sequences were derived from peripheral blood mononuclear cells (PBMCs), sampled at new diagnosis, from a patient treated with antithyroid drugs. These receptors were obtained from a woman in her thirties with Graves disease.

At least ten counts were recorded for this clonotype. This chain joins TRBV2 and TRBJ2-1; 10 nucleotides match TRBD2. From germline, CDR1 is SNHLY and CDR2 FYNNEI. The trim removed 7 bases at V and 5 bases at J, leaving 8 bases unmatched. The CDR3 runs 15 residues. CDR3 DNA: TGTGCCAGCACCCGGACTAGCGGAATCAACAATGAGCAGTTCTTC. This gives the protein CASTRTSGINNEQFF.

This clonotype was recorded at least ten times. This chain joins TRBV20-1 and TRBJ2-1; 9 bases agree with TRBD2. Germline trimming cut 6 bases from V and 0 bases from J; bases unmatched to any gene: 12. Per germline, CDR1 DFQATT and CDR2 SNEGSKA (reference sequence). The CDR3 contains 17 residues. The CDR3 loop is CSAQGLAPVSSYNEQFF. The CDR3 coding sequence is TGCAGTGCCCAAGGACTAGCGCCAGTTAGCTCCTACAATGAGCAGTTCTTC.

This clonotype occurred once. The chain is built from TRBV20-1 and TRBJ2-5; 14 bases match TRBD2. The CDR3 has 14 amino acids. The germline V gene encodes CDR1 DFQATT and CDR2 SNEGSKA (reference sequence). V lost 6 bases, J lost 3 bases, and 3 bases stayed unmatched. The CDR3 DNA reads as TGCAGTGCCCGGGGACTAGCGGGAGAAGAGACCCAGTACTTC. The encoded protein is CSARGLAGEETQYF.

Turning to this clonotype: A single base separates this from a much larger clone, so it may be a read error. This chain joins TRBV29-1 and TRBJ2-1, with D possibly being TRBD1 (6 bases). The CDR3 is 13 residues long. CDR1 is SQVTM, CDR2 ANQGSEA, per germline. V lost 5 bases and J lost 10, with 18 bases in between. This CDR3 is CSVTGSGDYEQFF. CDR3 nucleotides: TGCAGCGTTACAGGGAGTGGCGATTACGAGCAGTTCTTC.

This clonotype was counted at least ten times. The chain recombines TRBV5-1 with TRBJ2-1; tentative D call: TRBD2 (6 bases). The CDR3 loop spans 14 amino acids. Trimming stripped 0 bases from V and 7 bases from J, with 11 bases between. CDR1 is SGHRS and CDR2 is YFSETQ in the germline V gene. Here the CDR3 reads CASSLDAGINEQFF. The CDR3 region has the DNA TGCGCCAGCAGCTTGGATGCGGGGATAAATGAGCAGTTCTTC.

At least ten counts were recorded for this clonotype. The rearrangement uses TRBV10-3 and TRBJ1-6; D is ambiguous. The CDR3 contains 13 residues. Germline V CDR1 and CDR2: ENHRY, SYGVKD. Trimming shortened V by 2 bases and J by 11 bases, and 10 bases separated the two germline ends. The CDR3 loop is CAISERGQTPLHF. For the CDR3, the DNA is TGTGCCATCAGTGAGCGTGGGCAAACACCCCTCCACTTT.

This clonotype was seen at least ten times. This chain joins TRBV6-2 or TRBV6-3 and TRBJ2-4, with 9 nucleotides matching TRBD1. The trim removed 4 bases at V and 1 base at J, leaving 8 bases unmatched. The V gene's germline CDR1 is MNHEY and CDR2 SVGEGT. The CDR3 loop spans 17 amino acids. CDR3 nucleotide sequence: TGTGCCAGCAGTTGGGTTGCACAGGGGGCGGCCAAAAACATTCAGTACTTC. Its protein product is CASSWVAQGAAKNIQYF.

This clonotype was recorded many times. The J gene is TRBJ1-2, the V gene TRBV2, with a tentative D call TRBD1 (6 bases). Trimming left V 4 bases short and J 3 bases short, with 6 bases between. Germline CDR1 reads SNHLY; CDR2 reads FYNNEI. This CDR3 is built from 12 residues. The CDR3 nucleotides read TGTGCCAGCAGTGGACAGGACTATGGCTACACCTTC. Translating gives CASSGQDYGYTF. The whole variable domain, filled in from reference TRBV2 and TRBJ1-2, reads EPEVTQTPSHQVTQMGQEVILRCVPISNHLYFYWYRQILGQKVEFLVSFYNNEISEKSEIFDDQFSVERPDGSNFTLKIRSTKLEDSAMYFCASSGQDYGYTFGSGTRLTVV.

This clonotype has at least ten counts. This chain connects TRBV7-9 to TRBJ1-1, with a tentative D call TRBD1 (5 bases). The CDR3 loop spans 16 amino acids. V lost 4 bases and J lost 1, with 16 bases in between. Germline V CDR1 and CDR2: SEHNR, FQNEAQ (reference sequence). CDR3 residues: CASSSGTAVANTEAFF. The CDR3 DNA reads as TGTGCCAGCAGCTCCGGGACGGCAGTGGCGAACACTGAAGCTTTCTTT.

This clonotype was recorded at least ten times. The chain recombines TRBV2 with TRBJ2-5; the D gene could be TRBD1 or TRBD2 (6 bases each). CDR1 is SNHLY and CDR2 is FYNNEI in the germline V gene. The V end was cut by 7 bases, the J end by 5 bases, with 20 bases between. This CDR3 has 15 residues. The CDR3 reads CASTPWGATRETQYF. CDR3 sequence (DNA): TGTGCCAGCACCCCGTGGGGGGCGACCCGGGAGACCCAGTACTTC.

This clonotype has just a few counts. The chain joins TRBV7-9 to TRBJ2-2; 7 bases agree with TRBD2. V lost 3 bases, J lost 0 bases, and 4 bases stayed unmatched. The CDR3 consists of 16 residues. The germline CDR1 and CDR2 sequences are SEHNR and FQNEAQ (reference sequence). CDR3 amino acids: CASSFPLASNTGELFF. In nucleotides, the CDR3 is TGTGCCAGCAGCTTTCCACTAGCGTCGAACACCGGGGAGCTGTTTTTT.

V gene TRBV20-1 combines with J gene TRBJ1-2, with 7 bases matching TRBD1. CDR1 and CDR2 (germline): DFQATT, SNEGSKA (reference sequence). The V segment lost 3 bases and the J segment 8 bases; nucleotides outside the gene matches: 6. The CDR3 sequence is 12 residues long. The CDR3, as DNA: TGCAGTGCTAGTCCACAGGGGAACGGCTACACCTTC. Protein sequence: CSASPQGNGYTF.

This clonotype appeared many times. This chain joins TRBV2 and TRBJ2-3; D is possibly TRBD2 (6 bases). Trimming left V 5 bases short and J 5 bases short, with 11 bases between. Germline lookup yields CDR1 SNHLY and CDR2 FYNNEI. This CDR3 has 13 residues. The CDR3 DNA reads as TGTGCCAGCAGTTTGGGGGACTTAGATACGCAGTATTTT. As protein: CASSLGDLDTQYF.

This clonotype was recorded at least ten times. The genes are TRBV7-2 and TRBJ1-1, with 7 bases lining up with TRBD1. This CDR3 region has 16 residues. Germline CDR1 is SGHTA and CDR2 is FQGNSA. V was clipped by 5 bases and J by 0 bases; unmatched bases: 9. Here the CDR3 reads CASSPRDSPMNTEAFF. The DNA for the CDR3 is TGTGCCAGCAGCCCCCGGGACAGCCCAATGAACACTGAAGCTTTCTTT.